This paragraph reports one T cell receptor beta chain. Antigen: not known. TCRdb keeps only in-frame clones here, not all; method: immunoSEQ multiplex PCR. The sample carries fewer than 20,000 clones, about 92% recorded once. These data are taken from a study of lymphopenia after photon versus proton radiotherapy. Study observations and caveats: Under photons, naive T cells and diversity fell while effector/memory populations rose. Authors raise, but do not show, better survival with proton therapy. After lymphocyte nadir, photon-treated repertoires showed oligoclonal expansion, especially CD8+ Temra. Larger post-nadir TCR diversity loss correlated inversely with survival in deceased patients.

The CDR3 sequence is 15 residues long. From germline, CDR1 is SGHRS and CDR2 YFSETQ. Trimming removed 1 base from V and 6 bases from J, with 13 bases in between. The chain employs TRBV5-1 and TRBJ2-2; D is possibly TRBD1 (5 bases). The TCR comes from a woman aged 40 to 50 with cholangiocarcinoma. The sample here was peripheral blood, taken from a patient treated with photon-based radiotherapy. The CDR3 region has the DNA TGCGCCAGCAGCTTGATAGGGGAATACTCCGGGGAGCTGTTTTTT. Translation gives CASSLIGEYSGELFF.